What follows describes a single T cell receptor (beta chain). Libraries were prepared by immunoSEQ multiplex PCR; TCRdb keeps only in-frame clonotypes and omits some of them. The table lists 25,000 to 35,000 clones, around 82% of them singletons. The V gene lost 0 bases and the J gene lost 0 bases, with 8 bases spanning the gap. This CDR3 has 15 residues. Germline V gene sequence: CDR1 LNHDA, CDR2 SQIVND (reference sequence). This sample was taken from a study of OX40 agonist ivuxolimab in advanced cancers. Study in general: It was ivuxolimab, an agonistic anti-OX40 (CD134) antibody, that patients were treated with.

The rearrangement joins TRBV19 to TRBJ1-1; perhaps TRBD1 as D (5 bases). The source is an adult with an advanced solid tumor such as melanoma, head and neck, liver or kidney cancer. Sequenced here: CD4+ or CD8+ T cells sorted from blood, sampled in a trial of the OX40 agonist ivuxolimab. CDR3 coding DNA: TGTGCCAGTAGTATAGATAGGGGCCTGAACACTGAAGCTTTCTTT. Its translation: CASSIDRGLNTEAFF.